This T cell receptor beta chain was profiled in a study of neurological immune-mediated disorders. Study outcomes and limitations: HTLV-1-associated myelopathy showed the most TCR clonal expansion; multiple sclerosis the least, below healthy controls. No CDR3 amino acid sequences recurred among expanded clones across subjects, suggesting private repertoires in all groups.

This clonotype was detected many times. Its specificity is not known. With 10-nucleotide random UMIs included, cDNA was synthesized by 5'RACE. TCRdb recomputed calls from the 5' RACE reads with MiXCR, one row per CDR3 protein. The sample carries 55,000 or so distinct CDR3 sequences, less than 5% recorded once. The CDR3 extends over 14 amino acids. In germline, CDR1 is SGHRS, CDR2 YFSETQ. V gave up 1 base and J gave up 4 bases, with 11 bases separating them. The chain employs TRBV5-1 and TRBJ2-5; no definite D call. The sequence derives from a man aged 45-65 years with multiple sclerosis. Sequenced input: PBMCs. This CDR3 reads CASSLYQAPETQYF. CDR3 in DNA: TGCGCCAGCAGCTTGTACCAAGCGCCAGAGACCCAGTACTTC.